A selection of T cell receptor beta chains follows, all from one sample in a study of human T cells and chemical hapten exposure. In TCRdb, the 5' RACE reads were re-called with MiXCR into one record per CDR3 protein. This table has 65,000 to 95,000 distinct CDR3 sequences, 7.7% appearing once. All receptors derive from a male donor in good health. CDR3s include the opening cysteine and the closing phenylalanine or tryptophan. The D gene is left open where the match is weak. Only part of the rows carry a size: once, few, many, or a class if the clone is expanded.

>.|TRBV7-9|TRBD1|TRBJ2-5
CASSSPRTGQETQYF
TGTGCCAGCAGCTCCCCCCGGACAGGCCAAGAGACCCAGTACTTC
>few|TRBV24-1|TRBD1|TRBJ2-2
CATSDSNRGVYTGELFF
TGTGCCACCAGTGACTCAAACAGGGGAGTTTACACCGGGGAGCTGTTTTTT
>many|TRBV10-2|.|TRBJ1-1
CASSEFTGSGEAFF
TGCGCCAGCAGTGAGTTCACAGGGTCGGGTGAAGCTTTCTTT
>few|TRBV6-6|TRBD1|TRBJ2-3
CASSTGTGYADTQYF
TGTGCCAGCAGTACTGGGACAGGGTACGCAGATACGCAGTATTTT
>many|TRBV5-1|TRBD2|TRBJ2-3
CASSLVSGGSTDTQYF
TGCGCCAGCAGCTTGGTTTCGGGGGGTAGCACAGATACGCAGTATTTT
>many|TRBV2|.|TRBJ1-1
CASSEGFSTGAEAFF
TGTGCCAGCAGTGAGGGCTTCTCGACAGGTGCTGAAGCTTTCTTT
>once|TRBV5-4|TRBD2|TRBJ2-3
CASSSGLAGDTDTQYF
TGTGCCAGCAGCTCGGGACTAGCGGGGGATACAGATACGCAGTATTTT
>few|TRBV5-1|.|TRBJ1-1
CASSEGTVNTEAFF
TGCGCCAGCAGCGAAGGGACTGTTAACACTGAAGCTTTCTTT
>.|TRBV20-1|.|TRBJ2-7
CSASDGEQYF
TGCAGTGCCAGTGATGGGGAGCAGTACTTC
>few|TRBV20-1|TRBD2|TRBJ2-3
CSALLPGEAGITDTQYF
TGCAGTGCCCTCCTCCCGGGGGAAGCGGGGATCACAGATACGCAGTATTTT
>many|TRBV5-1|.|TRBJ2-3
CASSLAFDTQYF
TGCGCCAGCAGCTTGGCTTTCGATACGCAGTATTTT
>.|TRBV2|.|TRBJ2-6
CASTLDSYSGANVLTF
TGTGCCAGCACCCTGGACAGTTACTCTGGGGCCAACGTCCTGACTTTC
>many|TRBV5-1|TRBD1|TRBJ2-3
CATQTGGTDTQYF
TGCGCCACCCAGACAGGGGGCACAGATACGCAGTATTTT
>few|TRBV6-5|.|TRBJ2-3
CASTPPVNTQYF
TGTGCCAGCACCCCCCCGGTTAATACGCAGTATTTT
>many|TRBV12-3/TRBV12-4|TRBD1|TRBJ2-7
CASSLGQSMGEQYF
TGTGCCAGCAGTTTGGGACAGTCCATGGGCGAGCAGTACTTC
>many|TRBV2|.|TRBJ2-3
CASTKSGGSTDTQYF
TGTGCCAGCACCAAGTCAGGTGGCAGCACAGATACGCAGTATTTT
>many|TRBV6-5|.|TRBJ1-5
CASSPGQSNQPQHF
TGTGCCAGCAGCCCTGGACAGAGCAATCAGCCCCAGCATTTT
>.|TRBV20-1|TRBD2|TRBJ2-1
CSARELAGSYNEQFF
TGCAGTGCTAGGGAACTAGCGGGGAGTTACAATGAGCAGTTCTTC